One sample yielded the 10 T cell receptor beta chains listed below, sequenced in a study of blood T cell repertoires in COVID-19 (dated by TCRdb to about 2020). Library preparation was by the immunoSEQ multiplex PCR assay. TCRdb's version of the immuneACCESS table is confined to in-frame rearrangements and falls short of the full clone set. An unresolved V gene accounts for under half of the shortfall where checked; the remainder is of unknown origin. The sample yields about 74,000 clones; 88% were counted once. The ten biggest clones cover 1.5% to 2.5% of the sample. Sequencing used peripheral blood. The receptors originated from a woman aged 80 or over with active or convalescent COVID-19.

The chain employs TRBV5-4 and TRBJ1-6; 7 bases fit TRBD1. Trimming at V came to 3 bases and at J to 8 bases, leaving 8 bases not matched to a gene. CDR1 and CDR2 from the germline V gene are SGHNT and YYREEE (reference sequence). This CDR3 contains 15 residues. The CDR3 reads CASSSPTGMHSPLHF. In nucleotides, the CDR3 is TGTGCCAGCAGCTCACCGACAGGGATGCATTCACCCCTCCACTTT.

The V gene is TRBV7-9, the J gene TRBJ2-1, with TRBD2 matching over 7 bases. Germline CDR1 and CDR2: SEHNR and FQNEAQ (reference sequence). The J segment lost 4 bases and the V segment lost 2 bases, leaving 8 bases of the junction unmatched. The CDR3 is made up of 16 amino acids. CDR3 in DNA: TGTGCCAGCAGCTTATCAGCGGGGCAAATTTACAATGAGCAGTTCTTC. Translated, it gives CASSLSAGQIYNEQFF.

This rearrangement joins TRBV5-1 to TRBJ2-7; 7 bases fit TRBD2. From germline, CDR1 is SGHRS and CDR2 YFSETQ. Trimming at V came to 0 bases and at J to 5 bases, leaving 8 bases not matched to a gene. The CDR3 extends over 15 amino acids. DNA of the CDR3: TGCGCCAGCAGCTTGGCCCCTCCAGGGAGGGACGAGCAGTACTTC. Translation gives CASSLAPPGRDEQYF.

The chain recombines TRBV7-6 with TRBJ2-1; possibly TRBD1 for D (6 bases). The CDR3 loop spans 15 amino acids. V gave up 0 bases and J gave up 7 bases, with 13 bases separating them. CDR1 is SGHVS, CDR2 FNYEAQ, per germline. The CDR3 region has the DNA TGTGCCAGCAGCTTAGCTACAGGGTCGGAAAATGAGCAGTTCTTC. Translated, it gives CASSLATGSENEQFF.

The chain combines TRBV19 with TRBJ1-5; the match to TRBD1 covers 7 bases. V was pared by 1 base and J by 0 bases, with 6 bases of the junction left unmatched. The CDR3 runs to 17 residues. Germline CDR1 reads LNHDA; CDR2 reads SQIVND (reference sequence). The CDR3 DNA reads TGTGCCAGTAGTATAGCGCGGGACAGCTATAGCAATCAGCCCCAGCATTTT. Translation gives CASSIARDSYSNQPQHF.

The chain links TRBV5-4 to TRBJ2-2, with 11 positions matching TRBD1. The germline V gene encodes CDR1 SGHNT and CDR2 YYREEE (reference sequence). V trimming: 4 bases; J trimming: 3 bases; junction bases outside the gene matches: 5. This CDR3 spans 16 amino acids. The DNA of the CDR3 is TGTGCCAGCAGCGGGGGACAGGGGGTGTACACCGGGGAGCTGTTTTTT. It specifies CASSGGQGVYTGELFF.

The gene calls are TRBV18 and TRBJ1-2, with TRBD1 identical over 9 bases. CDR3 length: 17 residues. CDR1 is KGHSH and CDR2 is LQKENI in the germline V gene. Unmatched junction bases numbered 9, after V lost 0 bases and J lost 4 bases. CDR3 in amino acids: CASSPPAGQGGGYGYTF. The CDR3 nucleotides read TGTGCCAGCTCACCACCCGCGGGACAGGGAGGAGGCTATGGCTACACCTTC.

The rearrangement uses TRBV5-3 and TRBJ1-5; D is ambiguous. TRBV5-3 is an ORF, with its function uncertain. V was clipped by 4 bases and J by 0 bases, with 11 bases between them. The CDR3 contains 15 residues. The CDR3 sequence is CARSRRDNSNQPQHF. The CDR3 coding sequence is TGTGCCAGAAGCCGCCGGGATAATAGCAATCAGCCCCAGCATTTT.

V is TRBV20-1 and J is TRBJ1-1; D is perhaps TRBD1 (6 bases). Germline loops: CDR1 DFQATT, CDR2 SNEGSKA (reference sequence). CDR3 length: 14 amino acids. V lost 3 bases to trimming and J lost 7 bases, with 18 bases between them. CDR3: CSASPPGGAGEAFF. Here the CDR3 DNA reads TGCAGTGCTAGTCCCCCGGGGGGCGCGGGTGAAGCTTTCTTT.

This rearrangement joins TRBV10-3 to TRBJ2-5; TRBD2 agrees at 7 bases. The CDR3 contains 15 residues. The V and J ends lost 4 bases and 5 bases, in that order; junction bases with no gene match: 10. Germline assignment: CDR1 ENHRY and CDR2 SYGVKD. CDR3 protein: CAISGQGGVVETQYF. Here the CDR3 DNA reads TGTGCCATCAGTGGTCAGGGAGGGGTAGTGGAGACCCAGTACTTC.